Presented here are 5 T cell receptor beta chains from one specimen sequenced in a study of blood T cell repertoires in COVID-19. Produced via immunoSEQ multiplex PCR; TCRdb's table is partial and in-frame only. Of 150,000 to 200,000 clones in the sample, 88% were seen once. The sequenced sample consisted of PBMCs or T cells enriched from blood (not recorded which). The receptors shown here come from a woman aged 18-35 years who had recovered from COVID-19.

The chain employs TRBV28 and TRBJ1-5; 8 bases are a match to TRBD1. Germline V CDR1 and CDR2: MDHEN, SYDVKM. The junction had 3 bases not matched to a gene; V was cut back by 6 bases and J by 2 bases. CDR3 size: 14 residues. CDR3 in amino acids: CASSTTGGNQPQHF. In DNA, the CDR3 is TGTGCCAGCAGCACGACAGGGGGCAATCAGCCCCAGCATTTT.

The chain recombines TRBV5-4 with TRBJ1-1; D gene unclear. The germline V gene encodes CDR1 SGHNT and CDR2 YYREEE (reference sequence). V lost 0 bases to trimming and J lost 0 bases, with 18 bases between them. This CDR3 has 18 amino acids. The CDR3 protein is CASSLGGYDYRLNTEAFF. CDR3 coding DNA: TGTGCCAGCAGCTTGGGGGGATATGACTATAGGTTGAACACTGAAGCTTTCTTT.

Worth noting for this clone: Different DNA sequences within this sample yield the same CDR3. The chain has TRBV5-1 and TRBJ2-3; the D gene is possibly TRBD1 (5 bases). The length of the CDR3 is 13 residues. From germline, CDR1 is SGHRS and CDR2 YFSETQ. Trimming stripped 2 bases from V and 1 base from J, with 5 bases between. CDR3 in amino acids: CASSLQGTDTQYF. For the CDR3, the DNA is TGCGCCAGCAGCTTACAGGGCACAGATACGCAGTATTTT. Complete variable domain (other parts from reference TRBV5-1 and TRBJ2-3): KAGVTQTPRYLIKTRGQQVTLSCSPISGHRSVSWYQQTPGQGLQFLFEYFSETQRNKGNFPGRFSGRQFSNSRSEMNVSTLELGDSALYLCASSLQGTDTQYFGPGTRLTVL.

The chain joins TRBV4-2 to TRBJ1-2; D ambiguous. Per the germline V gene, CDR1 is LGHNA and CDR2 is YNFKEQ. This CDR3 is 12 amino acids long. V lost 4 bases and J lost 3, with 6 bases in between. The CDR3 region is CASSPPDYGYTF. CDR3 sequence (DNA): TGTGCCAGCAGCCCCCCGGACTATGGCTACACCTTC.

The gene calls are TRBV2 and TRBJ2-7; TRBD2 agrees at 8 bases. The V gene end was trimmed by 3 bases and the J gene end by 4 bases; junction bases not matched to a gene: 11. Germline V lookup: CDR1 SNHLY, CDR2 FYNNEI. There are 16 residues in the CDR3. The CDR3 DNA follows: TGTGCCAGCAGTGAGGGCGGGAGGCCGGCGTTTTACGAGCAGTACTTC. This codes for CASSEGGRPAFYEQYF. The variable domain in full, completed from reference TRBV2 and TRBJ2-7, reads EPEVTQTPSHQVTQMGQEVILRCVPISNHLYFYWYRQILGQKVEFLVSFYNNEISEKSEIFDDQFSVERPDGSNFTLKIRSTKLEDSAMYFCASSEGGRPAFYEQYFGPGTRLTVT.